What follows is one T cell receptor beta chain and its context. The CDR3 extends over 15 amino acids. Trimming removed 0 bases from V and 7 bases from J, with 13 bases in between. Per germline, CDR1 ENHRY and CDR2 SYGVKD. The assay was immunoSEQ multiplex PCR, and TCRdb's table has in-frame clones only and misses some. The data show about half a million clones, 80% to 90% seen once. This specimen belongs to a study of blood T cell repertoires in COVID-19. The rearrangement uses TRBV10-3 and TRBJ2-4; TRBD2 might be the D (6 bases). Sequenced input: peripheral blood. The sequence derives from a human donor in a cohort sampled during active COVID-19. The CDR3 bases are TGTGCCATCAGTGAGTCGAAAGGGGAGGTCAACATTCAGTACTTC. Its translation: CAISESKGEVNIQYF.